This TCR beta chain was sequenced in a study of blood T cell repertoires in COVID-19. Whole-study context: For recovered donors of Cohort 3, there were two negative PCRs, clearance, or symptom resolution. There were acute and convalescent COVID-19 samples, and they came from the United States, Italy and Spain.

V was shortened by 0 bases and J by 4 bases, with 6 bases between the two germline ends. The CDR3 totals 13 residues. CDR1 is MNHNS, CDR2 SASEGT, per germline. Authors' methods: Reference gene primers were amplified, and this amplification served to estimate nucleated cell counts. Generated by immunoSEQ multiplex PCR, the TCRdb table keeps only in-frame clones and is missing some. The D gene and trimming were derived from the DNA, and the V and J assignments and clone size from that table. The sample includes roughly 140,000 clones, over 75% seen only once; the top ten take roughly 4.3%. The TCR originated in a man aged 45-60 years in a cohort exposed to, infected with or recovered from COVID-19 (not recorded which). The material sequenced was PBMCs or T cells enriched from blood (not recorded which). This sequence joins TRBV6-1 and TRBJ1-1; D unresolved. Written as DNA, the CDR3 is TGTGCCAGCAGTGAAGCTCGTAGCACTGAAGCTTTCTTT. Translation gives CASSEARSTEAFF.